The rows below give T cell receptor beta chains drawn from one sample of a study of T cells in Graves' hyperthyroidism and ophthalmopathy. MiXCR, applied by TCRdb to the multiplex PCR reads, yields one record per CDR3 protein. The table includes fewer than 500,000 distinct CDR3 sequences, less than 15% detected once. The sample comprised blood. Every receptor here comes from a man aged 30 to 45 with Graves' hyperthyroidism that later progressed to Graves' ophthalmopathy. Both conserved end residues are part of each CDR3. Fields, in order: J gene, clone size, V gene, D gene, CDR3 protein, CDR3 DNA. The D gene is left open where the match is weak. Clone size, where shown, is once, few, many, or a class for clones that have expanded.

J gene: TRBJ1-1; clone size: -; V gene: TRBV5-1; D gene: -; CDR3 protein: CASSSSGSTTEAFF; CDR3 DNA: TGCGCCAGCAGCTCCTCCGGCTCTACAACTGAAGCTTTCTTT
J gene: TRBJ2-6; clone size: few; V gene: TRBV28; D gene: TRBD2; CDR3 protein: CASTRGESSGANVLTF; CDR3 DNA: TGTGCCAGCACCCGGGGGGAGAGCTCTGGGGCCAACGTCCTGACTTTC
J gene: TRBJ2-1; clone size: -; V gene: TRBV28; D gene: -; CDR3 protein: CASSLRQGPHNEQFF; CDR3 DNA: TGTGCCAGCAGTTTAAGGCAGGGGCCCCACAATGAGCAGTTCTTC
J gene: TRBJ1-6; clone size: -; V gene: TRBV12-3/TRBV12-4; D gene: TRBD1; CDR3 protein: CARSGQNSPLHF; CDR3 DNA: TGTGCCAGATCGGGACAGAATTCACCCCTCCACTTT
J gene: TRBJ2-7; clone size: many; V gene: TRBV12-5; D gene: TRBD1; CDR3 protein: CASGPLTGPSYEQYF; CDR3 DNA: TGTGCTAGTGGTCCCCTGACAGGGCCCTCCTACGAGCAGTACTTC
J gene: TRBJ2-1; clone size: many; V gene: TRBV2; D gene: TRBD2; CDR3 protein: CASRGLVAGGLNEQFF; CDR3 DNA: TGTGCCAGCAGAGGACTAGTAGCGGGGGGGCTGAATGAGCAGTTCTTC
J gene: TRBJ2-7; clone size: -; V gene: TRBV6-1; D gene: -; CDR3 protein: CASRATEAYEQYF; CDR3 DNA: TGTGCCAGCAGAGCCACAGAAGCCTACGAGCAGTACTTC
J gene: TRBJ2-7; clone size: many; V gene: TRBV28; D gene: -; CDR3 protein: CASNLAWRARAVEQYF; CDR3 DNA: TGTGCCAGCAACCTCGCCTGGAGGGCGCGGGCCGTGGAGCAGTACTTC
J gene: TRBJ1-5; clone size: many; V gene: TRBV7-2; D gene: TRBD1; CDR3 protein: CASRPGQGRYMGNQPQHF; CDR3 DNA: TGTGCCAGCAGACCCGGACAGGGGAGGTATATGGGCAATCAGCCCCAGCATTTT
J gene: TRBJ2-1; clone size: many; V gene: TRBV12-5; D gene: TRBD2; CDR3 protein: CASGLGGVAGGNEQFF; CDR3 DNA: TGTGCTAGTGGTTTGGGCGGGGTAGCGGGGGGTAATGAGCAGTTCTTC
J gene: TRBJ2-7; clone size: few; V gene: TRBV5-1; D gene: TRBD2; CDR3 protein: CASSPRAGGPSYEQYF; CDR3 DNA: TGCGCCAGCAGCCCACGAGCGGGGGGGCCCTCCTACGAGCAGTACTTC
J gene: TRBJ2-7; clone size: many; V gene: TRBV6-1; D gene: -; CDR3 protein: CASNWGVDEQYF; CDR3 DNA: TGTGCCAGCAATTGGGGGGTCGACGAGCAGTACTTC
J gene: TRBJ2-2; clone size: -; V gene: TRBV5-1; D gene: -; CDR3 protein: CASSFARANTGELFF; CDR3 DNA: TGCGCCAGCAGCTTTGCCAGAGCGAACACCGGGGAGCTGTTTTTT
J gene: TRBJ2-3; clone size: many; V gene: TRBV2; D gene: -; CDR3 protein: CASNRGPSTDTQYF; CDR3 DNA: TGTGCCAGCAACCGCGGGCCCAGCACAGATACGCAGTATTTT
J gene: TRBJ2-7; clone size: -; V gene: TRBV4-1; D gene: -; CDR3 protein: CASSQDPQAGYYEQYF; CDR3 DNA: TGCGCCAGCAGCCAAGATCCGCAGGCGGGGTACTACGAGCAGTACTTC
J gene: TRBJ2-2; clone size: -; V gene: TRBV5-6; D gene: -; CDR3 protein: CASSFGGPMRELFF; CDR3 DNA: TGTGCCAGCAGCTTCGGGGGCCCAATGCGGGAGCTGTTTTTT
J gene: TRBJ1-2; clone size: many; V gene: TRBV2; D gene: -; CDR3 protein: CASSEGGRLGGYTF; CDR3 DNA: TGTGCCAGCAGTGAAGGGGGCCGGTTGGGTGGCTACACCTTC
J gene: TRBJ2-3; clone size: many; V gene: TRBV11-2; D gene: -; CDR3 protein: CASSGEGGTQYF; CDR3 DNA: TGTGCCAGCAGCGGGGAGGGGGGGACGCAGTATTTT
J gene: TRBJ2-7; clone size: many; V gene: TRBV6-1; D gene: TRBD1; CDR3 protein: CASSVGGTGVTYEQYF; CDR3 DNA: TGTGCCAGCAGTGTTGGAGGCACAGGGGTGACATACGAGCAGTACTTC
J gene: TRBJ2-1; clone size: many; V gene: TRBV12-5; D gene: TRBD2; CDR3 protein: CASGLVLGTSGDYNEQFF; CDR3 DNA: TGTGCTAGTGGTTTGGTACTAGGGACTAGCGGGGACTACAATGAGCAGTTCTTC
J gene: TRBJ1-6; clone size: -; V gene: TRBV29-1; D gene: -; CDR3 protein: CSVGGTEGSPLHF; CDR3 DNA: TGCAGCGTTGGTGGCACCGAAGGTTCACCCCTCCACTTT
J gene: TRBJ2-2; clone size: few; V gene: TRBV27; D gene: -; CDR3 protein: CASSYTTNTGELFF; CDR3 DNA: TGTGCCAGCAGCTACACAACGAACACCGGGGAGCTGTTTTTT
J gene: TRBJ2-7; clone size: many; V gene: TRBV6-1; D gene: -; CDR3 protein: CASTLERGLEQYF; CDR3 DNA: TGTGCCAGCACCCTTGAGAGGGGCCTCGAGCAGTACTTC
J gene: TRBJ1-1; clone size: few; V gene: TRBV30; D gene: -; CDR3 protein: CAWSLGGGAEAFF; CDR3 DNA: TGTGCCTGGAGTTTAGGAGGGGGTGCTGAAGCTTTCTTT
J gene: TRBJ1-3; clone size: many; V gene: TRBV28; D gene: -; CDR3 protein: CASSALDTSGNTIYF; CDR3 DNA: TGTGCCAGCAGTGCCCTGGACACCTCTGGAAACACCATATATTTT
J gene: TRBJ1-4; clone size: -; V gene: TRBV6-1; D gene: -; CDR3 protein: CASNPAGATNEKLFF; CDR3 DNA: TGTGCCAGCAACCCCGCCGGGGCAACTAATGAAAAACTGTTTTTT